Below, 20 T cell receptor beta chains from the same sample are listed, as sequenced in a study of read filtering for tumor transcriptome and immune sequencing. Molecular barcoded adaptors covering alpha/delta and beta/gamma chains were used on approximately 440 ng RNA. MiXCR, applied by TCRdb to the reads, yields one record per CDR3 protein. The sample contains some 120,000 distinct CDR3 sequences, 13% of which appear only once. Material for sequencing was a population of CD138-negative cells sorted from bone marrow. Receptors were obtained from a donor at least 40 years old with multiple myeloma.

This clonotype was seen more than once but under ten times. The chain carries TRBV7-2 and TRBJ2-3, with D possibly matching TRBD1 (5 bases). Germline V lookup: CDR1 SGHTA, CDR2 FQGNSA. V shed 0 bases and J shed 2 bases, with 6 bases lying between them. The CDR3 runs to 14 residues. CDR3 sequence: CASSLAGHTDTQYF. CDR3 nucleotide sequence: TGTGCCAGCAGCTTAGCGGGGCACACAGATACGCAGTATTTT.

This clonotype was recorded many times. V and J are TRBV3-1 and TRBJ2-3; D is perhaps TRBD2 (5 bases). CDR1 and CDR2 from the germline V gene are LGHDT and YNNKEL (reference sequence). This CDR3 is built from 15 residues. Trimming left V 4 bases short and J 10 bases short, with 21 bases between. The CDR3 loop is CASSPSSGIIRAQYF. CDR3 nucleotides: TGTGCCAGCAGCCCTTCGTCGGGGATTATAAGAGCGCAGTATTTT.

This clonotype was picked up many times. V and J are TRBV7-2 and TRBJ2-1, with D hard to call. CDR1 and CDR2 from the germline V gene are SGHTA and FQGNSA. CDR3 length equals 14 residues. The V end lost 5 bases, the J end lost 0 bases, and 8 bases lay between the germline ends. The CDR3 is CASSPRSSYNEQFF. The CDR3 DNA is TGTGCCAGCAGCCCGCGGAGCTCCTACAATGAGCAGTTCTTC. Combining the CDR3 with reference TRBV7-2 and TRBJ2-1 gives the whole variable domain GAGVSQSPSNKVTEKGKDVELRCDPISGHTALYWYRQSLGQGLEFLIYFQGNSAPDKSGLPSDRFSAERTGGSVSTLTIQRTQQEDSAVYLCASSPRSSYNEQFFGPGTRLTVL.

This clonotype has at least ten counts. The V call is TRBV7-6, the J call TRBJ1-5, with 8 bases lining up with TRBD1. Germline V gives CDR1 SGHVS, CDR2 FNYEAQ. V lost 5 bases and J lost 6; bases outside the gene matches: 9. The CDR3 is 15 residues long. The CDR3 DNA is TGTGCCAGCAGCGAAACAGGGGGGCTGGGTCAGCCCCAGCATTTT. Translated, it gives CASSETGGLGQPQHF.

This clonotype was seen at least ten times. Written as DNA, the CDR3 is TGTGCCAGCAGCCCAGGGAGGGAACGAAAGCAGCCCCAGCATTTT. It codes for CASSPGRERKQPQHF. The gene calls are TRBV12-3 or TRBV12-4 and TRBJ1-5, with D perhaps matching TRBD1 (5 bases). The ends were cut back, 6 bases at V and 7 bases at J, with 19 bases in the middle. The CDR3 is made up of 15 amino acids.

This clonotype was detected ten times or more. The CDR3, as DNA: TGTGCCAGCAGCTTAGCTCGGAACGGGGAGCTGTTTTTT. It is translated as CASSLARNGELFF. This chain links TRBV7-2 with TRBJ2-2, with D hard to call. Per germline, CDR1 SGHTA and CDR2 FQGNSA. V gave up 0 bases and J gave up 7 bases, with 6 bases separating them. CDR3 length: 13 amino acids.

This clonotype was seen repeatedly, ten times or more. The chain uses TRBV7-3 and TRBJ2-1, with D unclear. CDR3 length: 15 residues. V was pared by 5 bases and J by 1 base, with 12 bases between. The germline V gene has CDR1 SGHTA and CDR2 FQGTGA. The CDR3 DNA follows: TGTGCCAGCAGCCTGACCTCCCTTTCCTACAATGAGCAGTTCTTC. Protein sequence: CASSLTSLSYNEQFF.

This clonotype was seen a few times. The chain combines TRBV11-2 with TRBJ1-1; 7 positions agree with TRBD1. This CDR3 is 15 amino acids long. After removal of 5 bases from V and 0 bases from J, the junction contained 6 bases not matched to a gene. CDR1 is SGHAT and CDR2 is FQNNGV in the germline V gene. This CDR3 is CASSKTGQMNTEAFF. CDR3 bases: TGTGCCAGCAGCAAGACGGGACAGATGAACACTGAAGCTTTCTTT.

V gene TRBV27 combines with J gene TRBJ2-1; 7 bases match TRBD2. Per the germline V gene, CDR1 is MNHEY and CDR2 is SMNVEV (reference sequence). The CDR3 runs 14 residues. The trim removed 6 bases at V and 7 bases at J, leaving 9 bases unmatched. The CDR3: CASRMTSQRNEQFF. As DNA, the CDR3 is TGTGCCAGCAGGATGACTAGCCAGAGGAATGAGCAGTTCTTC.

This clonotype was seen repeatedly, ten times or more. J is TRBJ2-2 and V is TRBV9; 7 bases agree with TRBD1. Germline V gene data show CDR1 as SGDLS and CDR2 as YYNGEE. V lost 3 bases and J lost 4; bases outside the gene matches: 3. The CDR3 loop spans 14 amino acids. The CDR3 loop is CASSETGATGELFF. For the CDR3, the DNA is TGTGCCAGCAGCGAAACAGGGGCCACCGGGGAGCTGTTTTTT.

The sample holds many counts of this clonotype. This chain connects TRBV5-1 to TRBJ1-4; unclear D gene. Between the trimmed V and J ends, which lost 4 bases and 0 bases, there was a span of 7 bases. This CDR3 has 14 residues. In germline, CDR1 is SGHRS, CDR2 YFSETQ. Here the CDR3 reads CASSLISTNEKLFF. The CDR3 DNA is TGCGCCAGCAGCCTGATATCAACTAATGAAAAACTGTTTTTT.

This chain links TRBV19 with TRBJ2-2, with D possibly being TRBD2 (5 bases). The germline CDR1 and CDR2 sequences are LNHDA and SQIVND (reference sequence). The CDR3 runs 15 residues. Trimming removed 1 base from V and 6 bases from J, with 12 bases in between. The CDR3 loop is CASSIAEGAAGELFF. The CDR3 region has the DNA TGTGCCAGTAGTATAGCAGAGGGAGCGGCCGGGGAGCTGTTTTTT. Full variable domain (outside the CDR3, taken from reference TRBV19 and TRBJ2-2): DGGITQSPKYLFRKEGQNVTLSCEQNLNHDAMYWYRQDPGQGLRLIYYSQIVNDFQKGDIAEGYSVSREKKESFPLTVTSAQKNPTAFYLCASSIAEGAAGELFFGEGSRLTVL.

This clonotype has only a few counts. The chain combines TRBV11-2 with TRBJ2-5; D is ambiguous. V dropped 3 bases and J dropped 2 bases, with 10 bases sitting between them. Germline V gene data show CDR1 as SGHAT and CDR2 as FQNNGV. There are 14 residues in the CDR3. The CDR3 bases are TGTGCCAGCAGCTTGATGTCCTTTCAAGAGACCCAGTACTTC. It is translated as CASSLMSFQETQYF. The full variable domain, completed using reference TRBV11-2 and TRBJ2-5, is EAGVAQSPRYKIIEKRQSVAFWCNPISGHATLYWYQQILGQGPKLLIQFQNNGVVDDSQLPKDRFSAERLKGVDSTLKIQPAKLEDSAVYLCASSLMSFQETQYFGPGTRLLVL.

This clonotype was counted many times. The rearrangement uses TRBV6-2 or TRBV6-3 and TRBJ2-5; no reliable D call. The germline V and J ends were trimmed by 7 bases and 4 bases, with 4 bases remaining between them. Germline V lookup: CDR1 MNHEY, CDR2 SVGEGT. This CDR3 spans 10 amino acids. The CDR3 spells CASNAETQYF. The CDR3 region has the DNA TGTGCCAGCAATGCAGAGACCCAGTACTTC.

The V gene is TRBV20-1, the J gene TRBJ2-7; 10 nucleotides align to TRBD2. Germline CDR1 DFQATT, CDR2 SNEGSKA (reference sequence). The CDR3 sequence is 18 residues long. J lost 4 bases, V lost 1 base, and 16 bases had no gene match. The CDR3: CSARGGLAGDSPPYEQYF. DNA of the CDR3: TGCAGTGCTAGAGGTGGCCTAGCGGGAGATAGCCCCCCTTACGAGCAGTACTTC.

To note about this clonotype: A much larger clone is a single base away; this may be a read error. V gene TRBV7-9 combines with J gene TRBJ2-1, with D uncertain. The CDR3 has 12 amino acids. CDR1 and CDR2 from the germline V gene are SEHNR and FQNEAQ (reference sequence). CDR3 protein: CASSLDSSVELF. The CDR3, as DNA: TGTGCCAGCAGCTTAGATAGCTCGGTGGAGCTCTTC.

This clonotype was counted at least ten times. The chain carries TRBV12-5 and TRBJ2-1; 11 nucleotides match TRBD1. The V segment lost 4 bases and the J segment 9 bases; nucleotides outside the gene matches: 11. The CDR3 totals 16 residues. Germline CDR1 is LGHNT and CDR2 is FRNRAP. DNA for the CDR3: TGTGCTAGTGGTTCGGTTTCCGGGACAGGGGGAAGTGAGCAGTTCTTC. This gives the protein CASGSVSGTGGSEQFF.

This clonotype was seen a handful of times. This sequence may be a read error, since a much larger clone differs from it by one base. J is TRBJ2-1 and V is TRBV11-2; D is uncertain. This CDR3 is built from 14 residues. Germline lookup yields CDR1 SGHAT and CDR2 FQNNGV. The CDR3 loop is CACSSLRAYNEQFF. The CDR3 nucleotides read TGTGCCTGCAGCTCCCTCCGGGCTTACAATGAGCAGTTCTTC.

A word on this clonotype: Since the CDR3 does not end with the conserved phenylalanine or tryptophan, this likely comes from a read error. Here the CDR3 reads CSATGTQNGETQYS. In DNA, the CDR3 is TGCAGTGCGACCGGGACTCAAAATGGAGAGACCCAGTACTCC. The chain recombines TRBV20-1 with TRBJ2-5, with D possibly matching TRBD2 (6 bases). The ends were cut back, 6 bases at V and 4 bases at J, with 18 bases in the middle. The germline gives CDR1 DFQATT, CDR2 SNEGSKA (reference sequence). The CDR3 is 14 residues long.

This clonotype was recorded many times. The chain uses TRBV21-1 and TRBJ1-6. TRBV21-1 is a recognized pseudogene. This CDR3 is built from 14 residues. The CDR3 nucleotides read TGTGCCAGCGTTGGGTTCGTGTCGTCTTCACCCCTCCACTTT. Amino acid sequence: CASVGFVSSSPLHF.